These 27 T cell receptor beta chains share one sample of origin, sequenced in a study of cytomegalovirus exposure and HLA in healthy donors. Primers for the PCR totalled 60 Vbeta and 13 Jbeta. Generated by immunoSEQ multiplex PCR, the TCRdb table keeps only in-frame clones and is missing some. The sample table includes approximately 92,000 clones. The specimen sequenced was PBMCs. The receptors originated from a woman in her 30s in good health and CMV-seronegative.

CDR3 coding DNA: TGCGCCAGCAGCGGGACAACCGATAGCAATCAGCCCCAGCATTTT. Protein product: CASSGTTDSNQPQHF. The chain employs TRBV4-1 and TRBJ1-5, with a tentative D call TRBD1 (6 bases). There are 15 residues in the CDR3. The germline V gene encodes CDR1 MGHRA and CDR2 YSYEKL. V shed 5 bases and J shed 0 bases, with 11 bases lying between them.

The gene calls are TRBV29-1 and TRBJ2-1; tentative D call: TRBD1 (6 bases). The CDR3 loop spans 16 amino acids. Germline values: CDR1 SQVTM, CDR2 ANQGSEA. V shed 3 bases and J shed 0 bases, with 15 bases lying between them. Here the CDR3 DNA reads TGCAGCGTTGACCTTGGGGGCCGTAGCTCCTACAATGAGCAGTTCTTC. Its translation: CSVDLGGRSSYNEQFF.

The V call is TRBV19, the J call TRBJ2-3; D is uncertain. The length of the CDR3 is 14 residues. The germline V gene encodes CDR1 LNHDA and CDR2 SQIVND (reference sequence). The ends were cut back, 7 bases at V and 1 base at J, with 12 bases in the middle. Here the CDR3 reads CASTQSPGTDTQYF. The CDR3 nucleotides are TGTGCCAGTACCCAGTCCCCTGGCACAGATACGCAGTATTTT.

The chain is built from TRBV19 and TRBJ1-1; 9 bases line up with TRBD1. The CDR3 contains 15 residues. Germline lookup yields CDR1 LNHDA and CDR2 SQIVND (reference sequence). V lost 5 bases, J lost 3 bases, and 7 bases stayed unmatched. The CDR3 spells CASSFTGGADTEAFF. The DNA of the CDR3 is TGTGCCAGTAGTTTCACAGGGGGCGCCGACACTGAAGCTTTCTTT.

The CDR3 here is CASSLEGQGRSPLHF. For the CDR3, the DNA is TGCGCCAGCAGCTTGGAGGGACAGGGTCGATCACCCCTCCACTTT. The chain carries TRBV5-1 and TRBJ1-6, with 9 bases fitting TRBD1. Per the germline V gene, CDR1 is SGHRS and CDR2 is YFSETQ. V was clipped by 0 bases and J by 10 bases; unmatched bases: 5. The CDR3 extends over 15 amino acids.

The CDR3 sequence: CASSLQGNTEAFF. CDR3 sequence (DNA): TGTGCCAGCAGCTTGCAGGGGAACACTGAAGCTTTCTTT. J is TRBJ1-1 and V is TRBV7-3; TRBD1 is a possible D gene (5 bases). V was trimmed by 3 bases and J by 1 base, leaving 6 bases between them. This CDR3 is 13 amino acids long. The V gene's germline CDR1 is SGHTA and CDR2 FQGTGA.

This chain connects TRBV2 to TRBJ2-1; 11 bases are a match to TRBD2. CDR1 SNHLY and CDR2 FYNNEI come from the germline V gene. J lost 10 bases, V lost 4 bases, and 9 bases had no gene match. The CDR3 totals 15 residues. CDR3 sequence: CASSGTSGGPGEQFF. CDR3 in DNA: TGTGCCAGCAGTGGAACTAGCGGGGGCCCCGGGGAGCAGTTCTTC.

This chain connects TRBV19 to TRBJ2-1, with D possibly being TRBD2 (6 bases). The germline V gene has CDR1 LNHDA and CDR2 SQIVND (reference sequence). The V and J ends lost 6 bases and 7 bases respectively, with 16 bases between them. The CDR3 totals 14 residues. CDR3 DNA: TGTGCCAGTAGCCCCCGGCCCAGCGGGAATGAGCAGTTCTTC. Its translation: CASSPRPSGNEQFF.

This chain links TRBV5-1 with TRBJ2-3; D not certain. The length of the CDR3 is 14 residues. Germline lookup yields CDR1 SGHRS and CDR2 YFSETQ. Trimming took 0 bases from V and 3 from J, leaving 8 bases between them. Written as DNA, the CDR3 is TGCGCCAGCAGCTTGGACCTATTAACAGATACGCAGTATTTT. Encoded protein: CASSLDLLTDTQYF.

This chain joins TRBV10-3 and TRBJ2-7; 9 bases are a match to TRBD1. J gave up 4 bases and V 3 bases, and 4 bases lay outside the gene matches. The CDR3 runs 14 residues. Germline CDR1 is ENHRY and CDR2 is SYGVKD. The CDR3 protein is CAISDNRGPYEQYF. The CDR3 bases are TGTGCCATCAGTGACAACAGGGGGCCGTACGAGCAGTACTTC.

With regard to this clone: The junction departs from germline at one end; a sequencing error may be responsible. The chain combines TRBV7-7 with TRBJ2-7; D might be TRBD1 (5 bases). The germline V gene encodes CDR1 SSHAT and CDR2 FNYEAQ (reference sequence). The CDR3 length is 15 residues. The CDR3 spells CASSLWQGSSYEQYF. CDR3 in DNA: TGTGCTAGCAGCTTATGGCAGGGAAGCTCCTACGAGCAGTACTTC.

The chain uses TRBV4-2 and TRBJ2-2; 7 bases are a match to TRBD2. The CDR3 totals 17 residues. Germline CDR1 LGHNA, CDR2 YNFKEQ. Unmatched junction bases numbered 6, after V lost 2 bases and J lost 0 bases. Here the CDR3 DNA reads TGTGCCAGCAGCCAAAGTCTCCTAGCGGCGAACACCGGGGAGCTGTTTTTT. Translation: CASSQSLLAANTGELFF.

The gene calls are TRBV5-1 and TRBJ2-5; D perhaps matches TRBD1 (6 bases). Near its end, the DNA agrees better with TRBJ2-7, so the J call may be wrong. CDR1 and CDR2 from the germline V gene are SGHRS and YFSETQ. The length of the CDR3 is 14 residues. The CDR3 DNA reads TGCGCCAGCAGCTTGGAAACAGGGTCCTACGAGCAGTACTTC. Translated, it gives CASSLETGSYEQYF.

The gene calls are TRBV4-1 and TRBJ2-7; no reliable D call. Germline V lookup: CDR1 MGHRA, CDR2 YSYEKL. V was pared by 0 bases and J by 2 bases, with 14 bases between. CDR3 size: 16 residues. DNA of the CDR3: TGCGCCAGCAGCCAAGATATCCGCGGCGCACCCTACGAGCAGTACTTC. This codes for CASSQDIRGAPYEQYF.

The gene calls are TRBV18 and TRBJ1-2, with TRBD1 matching 9 bases. The length of the CDR3 is 13 residues. Trimming at V came to 6 bases and at J to 8 bases, leaving 7 bases not matched to a gene. Germline V gene data show CDR1 as KGHSH and CDR2 as LQKENI. The CDR3 loop is CASSPGQGRGYTF. For the CDR3, the DNA is TGTGCCAGCTCGCCAGGACAGGGGAGAGGCTACACCTTC.

J is TRBJ2-5 and V is TRBV19, with a possible D match to TRBD2 (5 bases). Between the trimmed V and J ends, which lost 7 bases and 5 bases, there was a span of 14 bases. The CDR3 consists of 13 residues. CDR1 and CDR2 (germline): LNHDA, SQIVND (reference sequence). The CDR3 here is CASTGRTHETQYF. The CDR3 nucleotides are TGTGCCAGTACCGGACGGACTCACGAGACCCAGTACTTC.

V is TRBV2 and J is TRBJ2-5; 13 bases are shared with TRBD2. The V segment lost 5 bases and the J segment 6 bases; nucleotides outside the gene matches: 6. The CDR3 has 15 residues. Per germline, CDR1 SNHLY and CDR2 FYNNEI. The CDR3 sequence: CASSPRTSGSKTQYF. In DNA, the CDR3 is TGTGCCAGCAGTCCTAGGACTAGCGGGAGTAAGACCCAGTACTTC.

The J gene is TRBJ2-3, the V gene TRBV27, with unresolved D. From germline, CDR1 is MNHEY and CDR2 SMNVEV (reference sequence). V lost 2 bases to trimming and J lost 0 bases, with 9 bases between them. The CDR3 loop spans 15 amino acids. The CDR3: CASSLVLPSTDTQYF. CDR3 nucleotide sequence: TGTGCCAGCAGTTTAGTTCTTCCTAGCACAGATACGCAGTATTTT.

The chain is built from TRBV4-1 and TRBJ1-5; 7 bases map to TRBD1. CDR3 length: 16 amino acids. V dropped 3 bases and J dropped 4; count of bases not matched to a gene: 9. The germline CDR1 and CDR2 sequences are MGHRA and YSYEKL. The DNA for the CDR3 is TGCGCCAGCAGCCATCCCCGAGGGGGCCGGAATCAGCCCCAGCATTTT. Translating gives CASSHPRGGRNQPQHF.

The chain uses TRBV10-2 and TRBJ2-2; perhaps TRBD2 as D (6 bases). Trimming took off 6 bases at V and 0 bases at J, with 11 bases between the two ends. CDR1 is WSHSY and CDR2 is SAAADI in the germline V gene. This CDR3 spans 15 amino acids. The CDR3 DNA reads as TGCGCCAGCAGAAATCTAGCGACGAACACCGGGGAGCTGTTTTTT. Translated, it gives CASRNLATNTGELFF.

V usage is TRBV5-1 and J usage is TRBJ2-5; D possibly corresponds to TRBD1 (7 bases). Trimming removed 7 bases from V and 6 bases from J, with 13 bases in between. The CDR3 extends over 12 amino acids. CDR1 is SGHRS and CDR2 is YFSETQ in the germline V gene. CDR3 protein: CASQGGVKTQYF. CDR3 nucleotides: TGCGCCAGCCAGGGGGGCGTAAAGACCCAGTACTTC.

The chain uses TRBV27 and TRBJ2-1; 15 bases agree with TRBD2. Per germline, CDR1 MNHEY and CDR2 SMNVEV (reference sequence). This CDR3 is built from 17 residues. J lost 5 bases, V lost 5 bases, and 7 bases had no gene match. The chain's CDR3 is CASSPWTSGGGNNEQFF. CDR3 nucleotide sequence: TGTGCCAGCAGTCCCTGGACTAGCGGGGGGGGAAACAATGAGCAGTTCTTC.

This chain connects TRBV11-2 to TRBJ2-3, with 7 bases identical to TRBD1. This CDR3 comprises 16 residues. V was clipped by 1 base and J by 4 bases; unmatched bases: 8. Per germline, CDR1 SGHAT and CDR2 FQNNGV. CDR3 region: CASSLALKTGADTQYF. The CDR3 DNA is TGTGCCAGCAGCTTAGCCCTGAAAACAGGGGCAGATACGCAGTATTTT. The whole variable domain, filled in from reference TRBV11-2 and TRBJ2-3, reads EAGVAQSPRYKIIEKRQSVAFWCNPISGHATLYWYQQILGQGPKLLIQFQNNGVVDDSQLPKDRFSAERLKGVDSTLKIQPAKLEDSAVYLCASSLALKTGADTQYFGPGTRLTVL.

The chain employs TRBV14 and TRBJ1-3, with a tentative D call TRBD1 (5 bases). CDR3 length equals 14 residues. In germline, CDR1 is SGHDN, CDR2 FVKESK. V was clipped by 5 bases and J by 0 bases, with 8 bases between them. CDR3 in amino acids: CASSAQVSGNTIYF. CDR3 DNA sequence: TGTGCCAGCAGCGCACAGGTCTCTGGAAACACCATATATTTT.

The CDR3 DNA sequence: TGTGCCATCAGTGAGTCGAGGGCGGGTGGCAATCAGCCCCAGCATTTT. The encoded protein is CAISESRAGGNQPQHF. The gene calls are TRBV10-3 and TRBJ1-5; D is unresolved. Per the germline V gene, CDR1 is ENHRY and CDR2 is SYGVKD. V was shortened by 0 bases and J by 2 bases, with 11 bases between the two germline ends. CDR3 length: 16 amino acids.

The V call is TRBV12-5, the J call TRBJ2-1, with 9 bases matching TRBD1. Germline trimming cut 6 bases from V and 3 bases from J; bases unmatched to any gene: 3. The CDR3 loop spans 14 amino acids. The germline CDR1 and CDR2 sequences are LGHNT and FRNRAP. DNA of the CDR3: TGTGCTAGTGGCACGGGACAGGGCTACAATGAGCAGTTCTTC. Amino acid sequence: CASGTGQGYNEQFF.

The gene calls are TRBV6-5 and TRBJ1-4; 7 bases are a match to TRBD1. Germline values: CDR1 MNHEY, CDR2 SVGAGI. Trimming removed 3 bases from V and 7 bases from J; junction bases left unmatched: 5. The CDR3 extends over 14 amino acids. The CDR3 nucleotides are TGTGCCAGCAGTTATCGGCCAGGGGGTGAAAAACTGTTTTTT. Protein sequence: CASSYRPGGEKLFF.